What follows are 18 T cell receptor beta chains derived from one specimen sequenced in a study of T cell responses to AZD1222 COVID-19 vaccine. Produced via immunoSEQ multiplex PCR; TCRdb's table is partial and in-frame only. Here the sample spans some 200,000 clones, approximately 93% being singletons. This sample comprised peripheral blood, obtained 28 days after the second AZD1222 dose. These receptors were taken from an adult who received the AZD1222 COVID-19 vaccine.

The CDR3 reads CASSLTGLAGANTGELFF. Here the CDR3 DNA reads TGTGCCAGCAGCTTAACGGGACTAGCGGGGGCCAACACCGGGGAGCTGTTTTTT. The V gene is TRBV7-3, the J gene TRBJ2-2; 14 bases align to TRBD2. From germline, CDR1 is SGHTA and CDR2 FQGTGA. J was trimmed by 2 bases and V by 0 bases; bases with no gene match: 2. The CDR3 has 18 residues.

This clone has just one count. The V gene is TRBV5-8, the J gene TRBJ2-7, with unresolved D. This CDR3 contains 11 residues. Germline loops: CDR1 SGHTS, CDR2 YDEGEE. Trimming shortened V by 6 bases and J by 7 bases, and 11 bases separated the two germline ends. The CDR3 DNA sequence: TGTGCCAGCACCCGGGTGGAAGAGCAGTACTTC. Amino acid sequence: CASTRVEEQYF.

V usage is TRBV19 and J usage is TRBJ2-7; D gene unclear. CDR3 length: 14 residues. Trimming stripped 5 bases from V and 0 bases from J, with 11 bases between. Germline V CDR1 and CDR2: LNHDA, SQIVND (reference sequence). Written as DNA, the CDR3 is TGTGCCAGTAGTTACACAGCTAACTCCTACGAGCAGTACTTC. Translation gives CASSYTANSYEQYF.

The chain is built from TRBV29-1 and TRBJ2-1; D may match TRBD1 or TRBD2 (5 bases each). Trimming took off 5 bases at V and 3 bases at J, with 17 bases between the two ends. Germline lookup yields CDR1 SQVTM and CDR2 ANQGSEA. This CDR3 comprises 15 residues. The CDR3 coding sequence is TGCAGCGTTCCTGGGACCTCGCTTAGCTACAATGAGCAGTTCTTC. It codes for CSVPGTSLSYNEQFF.

V and J are TRBV6-4 and TRBJ1-1; weak D call: TRBD1 (5 bases). V lost 6 bases, J lost 4 bases, and 15 bases lay in between. The CDR3 is 14 amino acids. Germline V gene data show CDR1 as MRHNA and CDR2 as SNTAGT. The CDR3 protein is CASSSAPGTTEAFF. The DNA for the CDR3 is TGTGCCAGCAGCTCGGCGCCAGGGACCACTGAAGCTTTCTTT.

V usage is TRBV7-9 and J usage is TRBJ1-4; D remains ambiguous. In germline, CDR1 is SEHNR, CDR2 FQNEAQ (reference sequence). The CDR3 extends over 15 amino acids. The V and J ends lost 3 bases and 6 bases respectively, with 14 bases between them. The CDR3 coding sequence is TGTGCCAGCAGCTTCGGTCAGTTGGTGGATGAAAAACTGTTTTTT. Its translation: CASSFGQLVDEKLFF.

This chain joins TRBV7-8 and TRBJ1-2; 7 bases are shared with TRBD1. Germline trimming cut 5 bases from V and 4 bases from J; bases unmatched to any gene: 7. CDR3 length: 14 residues. Germline lookup yields CDR1 SGHVS and CDR2 FQNEAQ. The CDR3 loop reads CASSPTGIGYGYTF. CDR3 nucleotides: TGTGCCAGCAGCCCGACAGGGATTGGCTATGGCTACACCTTC.

The chain has TRBV5-1 and TRBJ1-1; D not certain. V was clipped by 3 bases and J by 2 bases, with 11 bases between them. The germline V gene has CDR1 SGHRS and CDR2 YFSETQ. There are 14 residues in the CDR3. CDR3 loop: CASSYVQENTEAFF. CDR3 in DNA: TGCGCCAGCAGCTATGTGCAGGAAAACACTGAAGCTTTCTTT.

This rearrangement joins TRBV6-5 to TRBJ1-2; TRBD1 matches at 11 bases. Germline assignment: CDR1 MNHEY and CDR2 SVGAGI. The CDR3 runs to 13 residues. V gave up 7 bases and J gave up 8 bases; unmatched junction bases: 6. The CDR3 loop is CASMPGQGDGYTF. The CDR3 bases are TGTGCCAGCATGCCGGGACAGGGGGACGGCTACACCTTC.

V gene TRBV3-1 (or the pseudogene TRBV3-2) combines with J gene TRBJ1-1; tentative D call: TRBD1 (5 bases). Trimming took 4 bases from V and 1 from J, leaving 13 bases between them. This CDR3 region has 15 residues. Germline CDR1 LGHDT, CDR2 YNNKEL (reference sequence). The CDR3: CASSLSTGGNTEAFF. CDR3 coding DNA: TGTGCCAGCAGCCTGTCTACAGGTGGGAACACTGAAGCTTTCTTT.

The rearrangement links TRBV11-2 to TRBJ2-7, with D perhaps TRBD1 or TRBD2 (5 bases each). Trimming cost V 4 bases and J 0 bases, with 13 bases left between them. The germline CDR1 and CDR2 sequences are SGHAT and FQNNGV. CDR3 length: 15 residues. The DNA for the CDR3 is TGTGCCAGCAGCTCTAAGGGACCAAGCTCCTACGAGCAGTACTTC. The encoded protein is CASSSKGPSSYEQYF.

The chain uses TRBV3-1 (or the pseudogene TRBV3-2) and TRBJ2-2; D is possibly TRBD1 or TRBD2 (5 bases each). Trimming removed 4 bases at V and 3 bases at J, with 9 bases between. The CDR3 runs to 14 residues. CDR1 LGHDT and CDR2 YNNKEL come from the germline V gene (reference sequence). The CDR3 coding sequence is TGTGCCAGCAGCCCCCGGGACCACACCGGGGAGCTGTTTTTT. Translation gives CASSPRDHTGELFF.

The chain joins TRBV14 to TRBJ2-7; D is unclear. In germline, CDR1 is SGHDN, CDR2 FVKESK. V lost 6 bases, J lost 7 bases, and 10 bases lay in between. CDR3 size: 11 residues. CDR3 sequence (DNA): TGTGCCAGCAGTCGGGTCCGGGAGCAGTACTTC. Its protein is CASSRVREQYF.

This chain links TRBV7-7 with TRBJ2-2; 8 bases are a match to TRBD2. This CDR3 is 16 amino acids long. Trimming cost V 5 bases and J 2 bases; bases outside gene matches: 7. The V gene's germline CDR1 is SSHAT and CDR2 FNYEAQ (reference sequence). For the CDR3, the DNA is TGTGCCAGCAGCCCCAACGGGGGGGGTAACACCGGGGAGCTGTTTTTT. This sequence encodes CASSPNGGGNTGELFF.

A word on this clone: Other DNA variants within this sample encode the same CDR3. The chain uses TRBV2 and TRBJ1-1; tentative D call: TRBD1 (5 bases). The CDR3 has 13 residues. The germline V gene encodes CDR1 SNHLY and CDR2 FYNNEI. Trimming cost V 2 bases and J 5 bases, with 9 bases left between them. CDR3 DNA: TGTGCCAGCAGTGAACAGGGAGGGACTGAAGCTTTCTTT. Its translation: CASSEQGGTEAFF.

The chain couples TRBV27 to TRBJ1-2, with a possible D match to TRBD1 (5 bases). Germline CDR1 is MNHEY and CDR2 is SMNVEV (reference sequence). The CDR3 is made up of 14 amino acids. V was pared by 6 bases and J by 6 bases, with 17 bases between. This chain's CDR3 is CASRRGGVTDGYTF. The CDR3 coding sequence is TGTGCCAGCAGGCGGGGGGGGGTGACGGATGGCTACACCTTC.

The chain joins TRBV29-1 to TRBJ2-5; no definite D call. V lost 4 bases to trimming and J lost 5 bases, with 8 bases between them. Germline values: CDR1 SQVTM, CDR2 ANQGSEA. The CDR3 spans 11 residues. CDR3 DNA sequence: TGCAGCGTTGGGAGCGCGGAGACCCAGTACTTC. It codes for CSVGSAETQYF.

This chain uses TRBV7-9 with TRBJ1-6; D is unresolved. CDR1 SEHNR and CDR2 FQNEAQ come from the germline V gene (reference sequence). Between the trimmed V and J ends, which lost 5 bases and 9 bases, there was a span of 14 bases. The CDR3 is 14 residues long. The CDR3 coding sequence is TGTGCCAGCAGCAAACTAAACAGTGGTTCACCCCTCCACTTT. Amino acid sequence: CASSKLNSGSPLHF.